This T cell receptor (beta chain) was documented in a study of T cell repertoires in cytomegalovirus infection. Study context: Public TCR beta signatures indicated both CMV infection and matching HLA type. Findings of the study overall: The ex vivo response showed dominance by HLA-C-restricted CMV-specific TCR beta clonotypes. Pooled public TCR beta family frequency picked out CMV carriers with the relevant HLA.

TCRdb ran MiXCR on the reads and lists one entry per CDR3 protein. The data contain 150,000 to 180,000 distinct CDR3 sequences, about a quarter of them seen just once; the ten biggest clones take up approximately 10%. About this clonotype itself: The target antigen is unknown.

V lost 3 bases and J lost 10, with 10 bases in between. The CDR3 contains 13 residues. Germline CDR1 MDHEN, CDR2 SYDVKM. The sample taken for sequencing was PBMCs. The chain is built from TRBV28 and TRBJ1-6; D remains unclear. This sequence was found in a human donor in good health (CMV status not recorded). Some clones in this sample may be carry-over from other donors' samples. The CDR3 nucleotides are TGTGCCAGCAGTTTGAAACTGGACTCACCCCTCCACTTT. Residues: CASSLKLDSPLHF.